The 28 T cell receptor beta chains below were found in one sample sequenced in a study of graft-versus-host responses after intestinal transplantation. No antigens are known for them. Sequencing was performed with immunoSEQ multiplex PCR; in TCRdb, only in-frame clones are kept and a portion is missing. Found here are 55,000 to 65,000 clones, around 93% of them singletons; the top ten hold 0.38%. Sequenced material: unstimulated CD4+ T cells sorted from spleen or lymph node cells, taken before transplant. The receptors stem from a human donor who was the organ donor for an intestinal transplant.

The V call is TRBV6-1, the J call TRBJ2-7; a possible D gene is TRBD1 (6 bases). CDR1 MNHNS and CDR2 SASEGT come from the germline V gene. This CDR3 contains 15 residues. V shed 1 base and J shed 5 bases, with 15 bases lying between them. The CDR3 coding sequence is TGTGCCAGCAGTGAAGAGGGTCACAGGGCTAACGAGCAGTACTTC. This codes for CASSEEGHRANEQYF.

V is TRBV4-3 and J is TRBJ1-6; a weak D match, TRBD1 (5 bases). The CDR3 extends over 16 amino acids. Between the trimmed V and J ends, which lost 3 bases and 3 bases, there was a span of 12 bases. The germline V gene has CDR1 LGHNA and CDR2 YSLEER. CDR3 sequence reads: CASSQRVQGYNSPLHF. The CDR3 DNA follows: TGCGCCAGCAGCCAGAGGGTCCAGGGCTATAATTCACCCCTCCACTTT.

The chain employs TRBV5-4 and TRBJ1-2; D not resolved. Trimming took off 1 base at V and 7 bases at J, with 8 bases between the two ends. Looked up from germline, CDR1 is SGHNT and CDR2 is YYREEE (reference sequence). The CDR3 covers 12 residues. CDR3: CASSLRRSGYTF. Written as DNA, the CDR3 is TGTGCCAGCAGCTTGCGTCGTAGTGGCTACACCTTC.

The chain is built from TRBV7-2 and TRBJ2-7; 11 bases agree with TRBD2. Germline V lookup: CDR1 SGHTA, CDR2 FQGNSA. V was clipped by 1 base and J by 3 bases; unmatched bases: 5. CDR3 length: 16 residues. CDR3 sequence (DNA): TGTGCCAGCAGCTTAGTAGCGGGGGGGCGATACTACGAGCAGTACTTC. Its protein product is CASSLVAGGRYYEQYF.

The chain employs TRBV6-1 and TRBJ2-7; D call uncertain. V was clipped by 6 bases and J by 0 bases, with 6 bases between them. Germline CDR1 reads MNHNS; CDR2 reads SASEGT. The CDR3 length is 12 residues. This CDR3 is CASRASSYEQYF. The CDR3 DNA sequence: TGTGCCAGCAGGGCGAGCTCCTACGAGCAGTACTTC.

The rearrangement uses TRBV7-3 and TRBJ2-3, with unresolved D. Per germline, CDR1 SGHTA and CDR2 FQGTGA. The CDR3 runs 13 residues. The germline V and J ends were trimmed by 5 bases and 4 bases, with 10 bases remaining between them. The CDR3, as DNA: TGTGCCAGCAGCCTCCAGTTCCCAGATACGCAGTATTTT. Translated: CASSLQFPDTQYF.

The V call is TRBV7-2, the J call TRBJ2-7, with TRBD1 identical over 9 bases. V shed 5 bases and J 0 bases; nucleotides not matched to a gene: 5. The CDR3 is made up of 15 amino acids. Germline lookup yields CDR1 SGHTA and CDR2 FQGNSA. Here the CDR3 DNA reads TGTGCCAGCAGCACAGGGACAGGGAGCTCCTACGAGCAGTACTTC. It encodes CASSTGTGSSYEQYF.

The chain joins TRBV18 to TRBJ1-1; possible D gene TRBD1, 5 bases. Germline V gives CDR1 KGHSH, CDR2 LQKENI. V lost 2 bases and J 0 bases, leaving 13 bases between the germline ends. The CDR3 totals 16 residues. CDR3 coding DNA: TGTGCCAGCTCACCAAGGAGTCAGACAGTGAACACTGAAGCTTTCTTT. Amino acids: CASSPRSQTVNTEAFF.

The chain couples TRBV2 to TRBJ2-1; TRBD1 agrees at 7 bases. Per the germline V gene, CDR1 is SNHLY and CDR2 is FYNNEI. The trim removed 4 bases at V and 4 bases at J, leaving 1 base unmatched. This CDR3 is built from 13 residues. The CDR3 loop reads CASSGDSYNEQFF. The CDR3 DNA reads as TGTGCCAGCAGTGGGGACAGTTACAATGAGCAGTTCTTC.

V gene TRBV2 combines with J gene TRBJ2-3; 7 nucleotides align to TRBD1. CDR3 length: 16 amino acids. Germline trimming cut 0 bases from V and 6 bases from J; bases unmatched to any gene: 9. Germline V gene lookup returns CDR1 SNHLY and CDR2 FYNNEI. The CDR3 here is CASSEAEGASADTQYF. CDR3 sequence (DNA): TGTGCCAGCAGTGAAGCAGAGGGGGCGAGTGCGGATACGCAGTATTTT.

The chain joins TRBV7-2 to TRBJ2-1, with TRBD1 matching 9 bases. The J segment lost 5 bases and the V segment lost 3 bases, leaving 2 bases of the junction unmatched. This CDR3 has 14 amino acids. Germline CDR1 is SGHTA and CDR2 is FQGNSA. CDR3 sequence (DNA): TGTGCCAGCAGCTTGAGGACAGGGGACAATGAGCAGTTCTTC. This codes for CASSLRTGDNEQFF.

The CDR3: CASSFRDREREYGYTF. In DNA, the CDR3 is TGTGCCAGCAGCTTCCGGGACAGGGAAAGAGAGTATGGCTACACCTTC. This rearrangement joins TRBV7-6 to TRBJ1-2; TRBD1 aligns across 9 bases. Germline V gene lookup returns CDR1 SGHVS and CDR2 FNYEAQ. V gave up 3 bases and J gave up 5 bases; unmatched junction bases: 10. The CDR3 is made up of 16 amino acids.

J is TRBJ2-1 and V is TRBV9; TRBD1 might be the D (6 bases). Trimming took 0 bases from V and 9 from J, leaving 7 bases between them. CDR3 length: 12 amino acids. Germline V lookup: CDR1 SGDLS, CDR2 YYNGEE. The CDR3 is CASSVVGAEQFF. Written as DNA, the CDR3 is TGTGCCAGCAGCGTAGTGGGGGCTGAGCAGTTCTTC.

This chain connects TRBV5-1 to TRBJ2-1, with 7 positions matching TRBD1. The CDR3 sequence is 13 residues long. The V gene's germline CDR1 is SGHRS and CDR2 YFSETQ. V gave up 3 bases and J gave up 4 bases; unmatched junction bases: 1. The DNA for the CDR3 is TGCGCCAGCAGCTGGGACAGTTACAATGAGCAGTTCTTC. Translated: CASSWDSYNEQFF. Based on the CDR3 plus reference TRBV5-1 and TRBJ2-1, the full variable domain is KAGVTQTPRYLIKTRGQQVTLSCSPISGHRSVSWYQQTPGQGLQFLFEYFSETQRNKGNFPGRFSGRQFSNSRSEMNVSTLELGDSALYLCASSWDSYNEQFFGPGTRLTVL.

The chain joins TRBV6-5 to TRBJ2-5, with 14 positions matching TRBD2. This CDR3 is built from 15 residues. Trimming cost V 8 bases and J 7 bases; bases outside gene matches: 9. Germline V gene sequence: CDR1 MNHEY, CDR2 SVGAGI. Here the CDR3 DNA reads TGTGCCAGCTGGGGGACTAGCGGGGGTGATGGGACCCAGTACTTC. This translates into CASWGTSGGDGTQYF.

The chain has TRBV6-6 and TRBJ2-2, with TRBD1 identical over 7 bases. Trimming removed 5 bases from V and 1 base from J; junction bases left unmatched: 1. Germline loops: CDR1 MNHNY, CDR2 SVGAGI (reference sequence). The CDR3 length is 14 residues. This CDR3 is CASSGDRNTGELFF. In DNA form, the CDR3 reads TGTGCCAGCAGTGGGGACAGGAACACCGGGGAGCTGTTTTTT.

The chain carries TRBV7-2 and TRBJ1-6; 7 bases are shared with TRBD1. This CDR3 has 17 residues. CDR1 is SGHTA and CDR2 is FQGNSA in the germline V gene. After removal of 1 base from V and 7 bases from J, the junction contained 10 bases not matched to a gene. The CDR3 nucleotides are TGTGCCAGCAGCTTAGAGGGACAGCGAGGGTACAATTCACCCCTCCACTTT. Translating gives CASSLEGQRGYNSPLHF.

The rearrangement joins TRBV19 to TRBJ1-1; tentatively, D is TRBD1 (5 bases). V was trimmed by 3 bases and J by 1 base, leaving 9 bases between them. Germline values: CDR1 LNHDA, CDR2 SQIVND (reference sequence). The CDR3 contains 14 residues. The CDR3 DNA is TGTGCCAGTAGTATGAGGGACCCGAACACTGAAGCTTTCTTT. This gives the protein CASSMRDPNTEAFF.

This clone was observed a single time. For the CDR3, the DNA is TGTGCCTCCGGAAGAGGGACTAGACCCTACGAGCAGTACTTC. Amino acid sequence: CASGRGTRPYEQYF. This chain links TRBV15 with TRBJ2-7; 8 nucleotides align to TRBD2. This CDR3 spans 14 amino acids. V shed 11 bases and J 2 bases; nucleotides not matched to a gene: 11. Germline V gene sequence: CDR1 LNHNV, CDR2 YYDKDF (reference sequence).

The chain recombines TRBV10-3 with TRBJ2-5; unclear D gene. The germline V and J ends were trimmed by 2 bases and 4 bases, with 14 bases remaining between them. Germline lookup yields CDR1 ENHRY and CDR2 SYGVKD. CDR3 size: 15 residues. For the CDR3, the DNA is TGTGCCATCAGTGAGACGATATATCCAGGAGAGACCCAGTACTTC. Its translation is CAISETIYPGETQYF.

The gene calls are TRBV4-1 and TRBJ1-3; TRBD1 matches at 8 bases. V gave up 1 base and J gave up 2 bases; unmatched junction bases: 1. The CDR3 has 15 residues. Germline CDR1 and CDR2: MGHRA and YSYEKL. Here the CDR3 reads CASSQGQGTGNTIYF. The CDR3, as DNA: TGCGCCAGCAGCCAAGGACAGGGGACTGGAAACACCATATATTTT.

V and J are TRBV7-2 and TRBJ2-7, with a tentative D call TRBD1 (5 bases). This CDR3 spans 17 amino acids. Germline V gene sequence: CDR1 SGHTA, CDR2 FQGNSA. The ends were cut back, 0 bases at V and 3 bases at J, with 18 bases in the middle. The CDR3, as DNA: TGTGCCAGCAGCTTAGCCAAAGGGGATTACACCTACTACGAGCAGTACTTC. Amino acids: CASSLAKGDYTYYEQYF.

The J gene is TRBJ1-5, the V gene TRBV19; 11 nucleotides match TRBD1. V was clipped by 3 bases and J by 0 bases; unmatched bases: 10. The CDR3 sequence is 19 residues long. The germline gives CDR1 LNHDA, CDR2 SQIVND (reference sequence). Written as DNA, the CDR3 is TGTGCCAGTAGTATCCTCAGGACAGGGGGCCCTTATAGCAATCAGCCCCAGCATTTT. As protein: CASSILRTGGPYSNQPQHF.

The chain joins TRBV4-2 to TRBJ1-2; TRBD1 matches 7 bases. The CDR3 extends over 19 amino acids. Trimming took 0 bases from V and 3 from J; bases not matched to a gene: 16. Germline CDR1 is LGHNA and CDR2 is YNFKEQ. In DNA, the CDR3 is TGTGCCAGCAGCCAAGAGAGGGACAGTTACGGCCAACTTCACTATGGCTACACCTTC. Protein sequence: CASSQERDSYGQLHYGYTF.

The gene calls are TRBV7-9 and TRBJ1-2; 7 bases align to TRBD1. V lost 7 bases to trimming and J lost 8 bases; unmatched junction nucleotides: 10. Per germline, CDR1 SEHNR and CDR2 FQNEAQ (reference sequence). The CDR3 spans 13 residues. The CDR3 sequence: CASTKDREGGYTF. The CDR3 DNA reads as TGTGCCAGCACCAAAGACAGGGAGGGCGGCTACACCTTC.

With regard to this clone: Additional DNA sequences in this sample encode the identical CDR3. The J gene is TRBJ1-1, the V gene TRBV15, with D uncertain. Germline V lookup: CDR1 LNHNV, CDR2 YYDKDF (reference sequence). V was pared by 6 bases and J by 10 bases, with 18 bases between. The CDR3 extends over 13 amino acids. CDR3 coding DNA: TGTGCCACCAGTAGCGGGCCCTACGGTCGAGCTTTCTTT. This gives the protein CATSSGPYGRAFF.

This chain uses TRBV19 with TRBJ1-5; a weak D match, TRBD1 (5 bases). The CDR3 loop spans 14 amino acids. V lost 5 bases and J 9 bases, leaving 17 bases between the germline ends. Looked up from germline, CDR1 is LNHDA and CDR2 is SQIVND (reference sequence). CDR3 loop: CASSGRESIRPQHF. The CDR3 DNA sequence: TGTGCCAGTAGTGGCAGGGAGTCGATTCGGCCCCAGCATTTT. The entire variable domain, with the rest obtained from reference TRBV19 and TRBJ1-5, is as follows: DGGITQSPKYLFRKEGQNVTLSCEQNLNHDAMYWYRQDPGQGLRLIYYSQIVNDFQKGDIAEGYSVSREKKESFPLTVTSAQKNPTAFYLCASSGRESIRPQHFGDGTRLSIL.

The rearrangement links TRBV6-1 to TRBJ2-7; maybe TRBD1 (5 bases). The germline V and J ends were trimmed by 7 bases and 0 bases, with 7 bases remaining between them. This CDR3 has 12 amino acids. Germline CDR1 MNHNS, CDR2 SASEGT. CDR3 coding DNA: TGTGCCAGCACCCAGGGCTCCTACGAGCAGTACTTC. This gives the protein CASTQGSYEQYF.